A single sample is the source of the 20 T cell receptor beta chains below, sequenced in a study of T cells in localized non-small cell lung cancer. The data were produced by immunoSEQ multiplex PCR, yet TCRdb's version contains in-frame clones alone and is incomplete. The sample lists about 33,000 clones, 80% to 95% occurring once. Sequencing was performed on peripheral blood, taken before any cancer treatment. The source of these receptors is a female donor of 60 years or more with stage I lung adenocarcinoma.

This clone has just one count. The chain combines TRBV5-1 with TRBJ2-5; 7 bases map to TRBD1. This CDR3 comprises 14 residues. CDR1 and CDR2 (germline): SGHRS, YFSETQ. V was pared by 1 base and J by 5 bases, with 5 bases of the junction left unmatched. The CDR3 region is CASSLLQGEETQYF. The CDR3 DNA reads TGCGCCAGCAGCTTGCTCCAGGGGGAGGAGACCCAGTACTTC.

The V and J genes are TRBV25-1 and TRBJ1-2; D is ambiguous. The ends were cut back, 4 bases at V and 1 base at J, with 4 bases in the middle. The CDR3 contains 12 residues. Germline CDR1 reads MGHDK; CDR2 reads SYGVNS. The CDR3 loop is CASSANNYGYTF. CDR3 nucleotides: TGTGCCAGCAGTGCTAATAACTATGGCTACACCTTC.

The chain uses TRBV5-1 and TRBJ1-5, with D hard to call. This CDR3 is 16 amino acids long. The V and J ends lost 4 bases and 6 bases respectively, with 20 bases between them. Germline V gene data show CDR1 as SGHRS and CDR2 as YFSETQ. The CDR3 protein is CASSASGVGSGQPQHF. The CDR3 DNA is TGCGCCAGCAGCGCCTCGGGAGTTGGCTCTGGTCAGCCCCAGCATTTT.

CDR3 residues: CASSPYGRDNYGYTF. In DNA, the CDR3 is TGTGCCAGTAGCCCCTACGGACGGGATAACTATGGCTACACCTTC. The V call is TRBV19, the J call TRBJ1-2; D is ambiguous. V was trimmed by 6 bases and J by 1 base, leaving 15 bases between them. The germline gives CDR1 LNHDA, CDR2 SQIVND (reference sequence). The CDR3 runs to 15 residues.

As concerns this clone: Within the sample, other DNA sequences also encode this same CDR3. The CDR3 sequence: CASSLDGTYEQYF. The CDR3 coding sequence is TGTGCCAGCAGCTTAGACGGTACCTACGAGCAGTACTTC. The chain links TRBV7-2 to TRBJ2-7, with D hard to call. V gave up 1 base and J gave up 2 bases, with 6 bases separating them. CDR3 length: 13 residues. Germline V gene data show CDR1 as SGHTA and CDR2 as FQGNSA.

The chain has TRBV6-6 and TRBJ2-7; the D is unclear. The ends were cut back, 5 bases at V and 8 bases at J, with 13 bases in the middle. Germline CDR1 is MNHNY and CDR2 is SVGAGI (reference sequence). This CDR3 is built from 12 residues. The DNA of the CDR3 is TGTGCCAGCAGTCCCGATAAGTGGCAGCAGTACTTC. Translated, it gives CASSPDKWQQYF.

The rearrangement uses TRBV10-3 and TRBJ2-5; no definite D call. The length of the CDR3 is 15 residues. The ends were cut back, 0 bases at V and 5 bases at J, with 13 bases in the middle. Germline V gene sequence: CDR1 ENHRY, CDR2 SYGVKD. CDR3 DNA sequence: TGTGCCATCAGTGAGTCGATCGGCAGCTGGGAGACCCAGTACTTC. Residues: CAISESIGSWETQYF.

The chain joins TRBV19 to TRBJ2-3; TRBD1 is a possible D gene (6 bases). The CDR3 is made up of 14 amino acids. V gave up 3 bases and J gave up 3 bases, with 10 bases separating them. The germline CDR1 and CDR2 sequences are LNHDA and SQIVND (reference sequence). In DNA form, the CDR3 reads TGTGCCAGTAGTATTGGGGGCGAGACAGATACGCAGTATTTT. It yields the protein CASSIGGETDTQYF.

The chain uses TRBV6-6 and TRBJ2-1; 8 bases are shared with TRBD2. Unmatched junction bases numbered 14, after V lost 8 bases and J lost 8 bases. The CDR3 is made up of 15 amino acids. CDR1 and CDR2 (germline): MNHNY, SVGAGI (reference sequence). The CDR3 nucleotides are TGTGCCAGCTTTCTTCCGGGACTAGTCGGCGATGAGCAGTTCTTC. Protein product: CASFLPGLVGDEQFF.

This clone has only one observation. The CDR3 bases are TGCGCCAGCAGCCCATCATATACAGGGCTAGGAAACACCATATATTTT. Residues: CASSPSYTGLGNTIYF. This rearrangement joins TRBV4-1 to TRBJ1-3, with D possibly being TRBD1 (6 bases). The CDR3 covers 16 residues. The ends were cut back, 4 bases at V and 4 bases at J, with 17 bases in the middle. Germline V lookup: CDR1 MGHRA, CDR2 YSYEKL.

The V call is TRBV7-3, the J call TRBJ2-1, with 7 bases lining up with TRBD1. Germline loops: CDR1 SGHTA, CDR2 FQGTGA. V lost 5 bases to trimming and J lost 4 bases; unmatched junction nucleotides: 5. CDR3 length: 14 residues. This CDR3 is CASSHPGQYNEQFF. Here the CDR3 DNA reads TGTGCCAGCAGCCATCCGGGACAGTACAATGAGCAGTTCTTC. Supplemented by reference TRBV7-3 and TRBJ2-1, the full variable domain reads GAGVSQTPSNKVTEKGKYVELRCDPISGHTALYWYRQSLGQGPEFLIYFQGTGAADDSGLPNDRFFAVRPEGSVSTLKIQRTERGDSAVYLCASSHPGQYNEQFFGPGTRLTVL.

The chain couples TRBV7-6 to TRBJ1-4; the D is unclear. Trimming removed 5 bases from V and 0 bases from J, with 10 bases in between. Germline V gene data show CDR1 as SGHVS and CDR2 as FNYEAQ. The CDR3 loop spans 15 amino acids. The CDR3 DNA follows: TGTGCCAGCAGCAGCGGGCCATCAACTAATGAAAAACTGTTTTTT. Protein: CASSSGPSTNEKLFF.

CDR3 nucleotide sequence: TGTGCCATCAGGCGTAGCGTTACCGGGGAGCTGTTTTTT. Translation gives CAIRRSVTGELFF. V is TRBV10-3 and J is TRBJ2-2; D might be TRBD2 (5 bases). This CDR3 has 13 amino acids. The germline V and J ends were trimmed by 6 bases and 5 bases, with 10 bases remaining between them. Germline V CDR1 and CDR2: ENHRY, SYGVKD.

This chain connects TRBV5-1 to TRBJ1-1; D unclear. Germline assignment: CDR1 SGHRS and CDR2 YFSETQ. V shed 4 bases and J shed 11 bases, with 18 bases lying between them. The CDR3 loop spans 13 amino acids. The CDR3 sequence: CASSRKTGVDAFF. CDR3 sequence (DNA): TGCGCCAGCAGCCGTAAGACCGGGGTGGACGCTTTCTTT. Together with reference TRBV5-1 and TRBJ1-1, the CDR3 gives the full variable domain: KAGVTQTPRYLIKTRGQQVTLSCSPISGHRSVSWYQQTPGQGLQFLFEYFSETQRNKGNFPGRFSGRQFSNSRSEMNVSTLELGDSALYLCASSRKTGVDAFFGQGTRLTVV.

The chain is built from TRBV10-3 and TRBJ1-5; tentatively, D is TRBD1 (5 bases). V was trimmed by 0 bases and J by 3 bases, leaving 9 bases between them. This CDR3 is built from 15 residues. Germline V gene data show CDR1 as ENHRY and CDR2 as SYGVKD. The CDR3 protein is CAISESGGNNQPQHF. For the CDR3, the DNA is TGTGCCATCAGTGAGTCGGGGGGGAACAATCAGCCCCAGCATTTT.

DNA for the CDR3: TGTGCCAGCAGCTTAGACGGAGCACGGAACGAGCAGTACTTC. Encoded protein: CASSLDGARNEQYF. This chain joins TRBV11-3 and TRBJ2-7, with unresolved D. Germline assignment: CDR1 SGHNT and CDR2 YENEEA. This CDR3 region has 14 residues. The V gene lost 0 bases and the J gene lost 5 bases, with 11 bases spanning the gap.

This clone was observed once. The CDR3: CASSLGLGGGYTF. DNA for the CDR3: TGTGCCAGCAGCTTAGGCTTAGGGGGTGGCTACACCTTC. This chain uses TRBV7-2 with TRBJ1-2; maybe TRBD1 (6 bases). The CDR3 consists of 13 residues. Per the germline V gene, CDR1 is SGHTA and CDR2 is FQGNSA. V was shortened by 1 base and J by 7 bases, with 10 bases between the two germline ends. The variable domain in full, with the rest retrieved from reference TRBV7-2 and TRBJ1-2, is GAGVSQSPSNKVTEKGKDVELRCDPISGHTALYWYRQSLGQGLEFLIYFQGNSAPDKSGLPSDRFSAERTGGSVSTLTIQRTQQEDSAVYLCASSLGLGGGYTFGSGTRLTVV.

The chain joins TRBV5-1 to TRBJ1-2, with D unresolved. Trimming shortened V by 0 bases and J by 2 bases, and 20 bases separated the two germline ends. Germline V lookup: CDR1 SGHRS, CDR2 YFSETQ. The CDR3 runs to 18 residues. In DNA form, the CDR3 reads TGCGCCAGCAGCTTGGAACCTCCGGGGTTCAGAGGAAACTATGGCTACACCTTC. Translating it yields CASSLEPPGFRGNYGYTF.

The chain carries TRBV6-1 and TRBJ2-7, with 7 bases fitting TRBD1. The CDR3 runs to 11 residues. Germline V gene data show CDR1 as MNHNS and CDR2 as SASEGT. J was trimmed by 12 bases and V by 5 bases; bases with no gene match: 7. Here the CDR3 reads CASSRSGQWYF. As DNA, the CDR3 is TGTGCCAGCAGTCGATCGGGACAGTGGTACTTC.

The V and J genes are TRBV2 and TRBJ2-3, with TRBD1 matching over 9 bases. V lost 6 bases to trimming and J lost 3 bases; unmatched junction nucleotides: 1. Germline V gives CDR1 SNHLY, CDR2 FYNNEI. The length of the CDR3 is 13 residues. CDR3 sequence (DNA): TGTGCCAGCAGCGGACAGGGGACAGATACGCAGTATTTT. This sequence encodes CASSGQGTDTQYF.